Listed here are 6 T cell receptor beta chains from one sample, sequenced in a study of cytomegalovirus exposure and HLA in healthy donors. Sequencing was performed with immunoSEQ multiplex PCR; in TCRdb, only in-frame clones are kept and a portion is missing. The sample has fewer than 90,000 clones; roughly 80% are singletons. Input material: PBMCs. The receptors stem from a woman under 30 in good health and CMV-seropositive.

The CDR3: CASSQARGETQYF. CDR3 in DNA: TGCGCCAGCAGCCAAGCGCGGGGTGAGACCCAGTACTTC. The rearrangement links TRBV4-1 to TRBJ2-5; the D gene is possibly TRBD2 (6 bases). The CDR3 consists of 13 residues. Germline V gives CDR1 MGHRA, CDR2 YSYEKL. The V end lost 1 base, the J end lost 5 bases, and 8 bases lay between the germline ends.

The chain recombines TRBV9 with TRBJ2-1, with D perhaps matching TRBD1 (6 bases). Trimming pared 4 bases from V and 4 bases from J, leaving 21 bases between. The CDR3 runs to 17 residues. Germline V gene data show CDR1 as SGDLS and CDR2 as YYNGEE. This CDR3 is CASSPAQTGQSYNEQFF. CDR3 DNA: TGTGCCAGCAGCCCCGCCCAAACAGGACAGTCGTACAATGAGCAGTTCTTC.

This chain links TRBV18 with TRBJ2-5; no reliable D call. V lost 0 bases to trimming and J lost 5 bases, with 13 bases between them. In germline, CDR1 is KGHSH, CDR2 LQKENI. The CDR3 extends over 15 amino acids. CDR3 DNA: TGTGCCAGCTCACCACCTGGGTCTCCGAGGGAGACCCAGTACTTC. This codes for CASSPPGSPRETQYF.

The chain is built from TRBV6-5 and TRBJ1-3; D unresolved. The CDR3 spans 12 residues. Trimming removed 5 bases at V and 4 bases at J, with 6 bases between. The germline V gene encodes CDR1 MNHEY and CDR2 SVGAGI. The DNA for the CDR3 is TGTGCCAGCAGTCCTAACGGAAACACCATATATTTT. Translating gives CASSPNGNTIYF.

The chain joins TRBV5-8 to TRBJ2-1; D not certain. Germline V gene sequence: CDR1 SGHTS, CDR2 YDEGEE. The CDR3 covers 13 residues. The V gene lost 3 bases and the J gene lost 8 bases, with 12 bases spanning the gap. The CDR3 here is CASSSTSLDEQFF. Here the CDR3 DNA reads TGTGCCAGCAGCTCCACTTCCCTCGATGAGCAGTTCTTC. Full variable domain (remainder filled in from reference TRBV5-8 and TRBJ2-1): EAGVTQSPTHLIKTRGQQATLRCSPISGHTSVYWYQQALGLGLQFLLWYDEGEERNRGNFPPRFSGRQFPNYSSELNVNALELEDSALYLCASSSTSLDEQFFGPGTRLTVL.

The chain couples TRBV27 to TRBJ2-7, with 8 nucleotides matching TRBD2. Looked up from germline, CDR1 is MNHEY and CDR2 is SMNVEV (reference sequence). This CDR3 is built from 16 residues. The V segment lost 0 bases and the J segment 0 bases; nucleotides outside the gene matches: 4. CDR3 loop: CASSLSWRGDSYEQYF. Here the CDR3 DNA reads TGTGCCAGCAGTTTATCATGGCGGGGGGACTCCTACGAGCAGTACTTC.